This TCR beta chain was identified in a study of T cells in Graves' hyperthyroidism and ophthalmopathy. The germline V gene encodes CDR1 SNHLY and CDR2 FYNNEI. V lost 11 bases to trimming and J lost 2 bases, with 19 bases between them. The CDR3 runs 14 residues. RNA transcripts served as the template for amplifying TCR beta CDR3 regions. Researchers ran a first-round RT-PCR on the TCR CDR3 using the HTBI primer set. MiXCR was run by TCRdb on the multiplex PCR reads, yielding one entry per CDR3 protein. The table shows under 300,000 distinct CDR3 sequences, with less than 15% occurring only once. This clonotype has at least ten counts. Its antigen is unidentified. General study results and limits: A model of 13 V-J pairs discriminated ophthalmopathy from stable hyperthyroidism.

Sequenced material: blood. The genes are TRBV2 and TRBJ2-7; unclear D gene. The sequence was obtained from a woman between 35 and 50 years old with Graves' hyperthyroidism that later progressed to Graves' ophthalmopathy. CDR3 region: CAVIERIRPYEQYF. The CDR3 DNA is TGTGCCGTCATCGAACGAATACGTCCCTACGAGCAGTACTTC.